The clone carrying this T cell receptor (beta chain) appeared a few times. Its antigen is not identified. The data stem from a study of blood T cells in healthy people across ages. Study observations and caveats: Diversity was estimated from one million T cells, and these estimates were considered underestimates. CMV infection status of these donors was not known.

Combining a sample-barcoded 5' primer with a J-beta primer mix, a second PCR ran for 7 to 11 cycles. From the 5' RACE reads, TCRdb called clonotypes with MiXCR, one entry per CDR3 protein. Found here are more than 600,000 distinct CDR3 sequences, 25% of them singletons; the top ten hold roughly a tenth. Germline V gene data show CDR1 as SGHTA and CDR2 as FQGNSA. CDR3 length equals 17 residues. Losses at the gene ends were 5 bases for V and 3 bases for J; bases not matched to a gene: 9. This same sample was also part of a study on T cells of mothers and their children. This second report adds: Each 15 ul cDNA reaction used roughly 1.6 ug RNA; all RNA was used.

Material: blood. The clonotype originates from a boy aged 5-17 years in good health. This chain connects TRBV7-2 to TRBJ2-1; 11 bases match TRBD2. This CDR3 reads CASSGLAGGQFYNEQFF. CDR3 DNA: TGTGCCAGCAGCGGGCTAGCGGGAGGCCAATTCTACAATGAGCAGTTCTTC. The whole variable domain, remainder taken from reference TRBV7-2 and TRBJ2-1, is GAGVSQSPSNKVTEKGKDVELRCDPISGHTALYWYRQSLGQGLEFLIYFQGNSAPDKSGLPSDRFSAERTGGSVSTLTIQRTQQEDSAVYLCASSGLAGGQFYNEQFFGPGTRLTVL.